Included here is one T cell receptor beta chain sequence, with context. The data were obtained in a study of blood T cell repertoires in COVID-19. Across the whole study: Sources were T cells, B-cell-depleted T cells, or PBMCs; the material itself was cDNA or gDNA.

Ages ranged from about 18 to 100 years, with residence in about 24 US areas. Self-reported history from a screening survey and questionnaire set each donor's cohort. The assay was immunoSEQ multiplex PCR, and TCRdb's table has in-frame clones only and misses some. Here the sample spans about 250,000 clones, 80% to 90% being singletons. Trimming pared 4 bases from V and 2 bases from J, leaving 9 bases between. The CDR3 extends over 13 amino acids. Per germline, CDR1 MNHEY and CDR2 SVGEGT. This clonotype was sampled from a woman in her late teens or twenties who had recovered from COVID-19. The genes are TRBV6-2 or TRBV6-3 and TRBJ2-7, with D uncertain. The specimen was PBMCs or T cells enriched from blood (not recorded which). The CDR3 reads CASSSHEAYEQYF. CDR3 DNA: TGTGCCAGCAGTTCCCACGAGGCCTACGAGCAGTACTTC.